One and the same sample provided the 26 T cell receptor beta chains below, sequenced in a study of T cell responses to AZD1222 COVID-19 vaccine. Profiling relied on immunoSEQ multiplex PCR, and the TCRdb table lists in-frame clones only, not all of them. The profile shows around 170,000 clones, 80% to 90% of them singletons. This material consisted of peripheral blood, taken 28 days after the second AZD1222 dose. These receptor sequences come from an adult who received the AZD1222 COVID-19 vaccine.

The CDR3 DNA sequence: TGTGCCAGCAGAATAAGGGCTTCTAACTATGGCTACACCTTC. It specifies CASRIRASNYGYTF. The chain has TRBV5-5 and TRBJ1-2; D remains unclear. The CDR3 spans 14 residues. Germline CDR1 SGHKS, CDR2 YYEKEE (reference sequence). Trimming cost V 5 bases and J 0 bases, with 11 bases left between them. The whole variable domain, filled in from reference TRBV5-5 and TRBJ1-2, reads DAGVTQSPTHLIKTRGQQVTLRCSPISGHKSVSWYQQVLGQGPQFIFQYYEKEERGRGNFPDRFSARQFPNYSSELNVNALLLGDSALYLCASRIRASNYGYTFGSGTRLTVV.

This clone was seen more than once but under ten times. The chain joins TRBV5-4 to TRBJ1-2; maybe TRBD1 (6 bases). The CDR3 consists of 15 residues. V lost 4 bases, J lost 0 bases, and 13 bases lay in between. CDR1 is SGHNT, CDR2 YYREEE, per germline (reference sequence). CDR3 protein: CASSLDSPTNYGYTF. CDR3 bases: TGTGCCAGCAGCCTGGACAGCCCGACTAACTATGGCTACACCTTC.

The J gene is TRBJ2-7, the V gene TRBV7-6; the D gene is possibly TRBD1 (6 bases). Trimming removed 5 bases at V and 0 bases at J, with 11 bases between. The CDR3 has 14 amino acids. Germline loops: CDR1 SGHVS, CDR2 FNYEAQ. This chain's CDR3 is CASSPWTVSYEQYF. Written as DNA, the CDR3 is TGTGCCAGCAGCCCGTGGACAGTCTCCTACGAGCAGTACTTC.

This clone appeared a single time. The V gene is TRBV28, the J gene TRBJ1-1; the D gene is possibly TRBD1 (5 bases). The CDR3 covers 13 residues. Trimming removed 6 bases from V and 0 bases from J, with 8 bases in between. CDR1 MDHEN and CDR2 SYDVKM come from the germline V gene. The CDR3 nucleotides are TGTGCCAGCAGCCGGGACCTGAACACTGAAGCTTTCTTT. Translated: CASSRDLNTEAFF.

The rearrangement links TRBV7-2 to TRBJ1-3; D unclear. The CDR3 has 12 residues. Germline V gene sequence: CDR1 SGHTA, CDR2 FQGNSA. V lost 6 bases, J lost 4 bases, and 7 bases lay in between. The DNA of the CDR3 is TGTGCCAGCAGGCAACAGGGAAACACCATATATTTT. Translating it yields CASRQQGNTIYF.

The CDR3 bases are TGTGCCAGCAGCTTCGATTCCTCGACCCATGAGCAGTTCTTC. The encoded protein is CASSFDSSTHEQFF. This chain joins TRBV7-3 and TRBJ2-1, with D hard to call. The germline V gene has CDR1 SGHTA and CDR2 FQGTGA. This CDR3 has 14 amino acids. Trimming took off 3 bases at V and 8 bases at J, with 14 bases between the two ends.

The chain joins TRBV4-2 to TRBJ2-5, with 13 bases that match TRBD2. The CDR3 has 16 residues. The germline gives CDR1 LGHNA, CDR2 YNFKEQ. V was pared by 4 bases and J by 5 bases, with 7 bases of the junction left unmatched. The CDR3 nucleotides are TGTGCCAGCAGCCGACCGGGACTAGCGGGGCGGGAGACCCAGTACTTC. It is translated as CASSRPGLAGRETQYF.

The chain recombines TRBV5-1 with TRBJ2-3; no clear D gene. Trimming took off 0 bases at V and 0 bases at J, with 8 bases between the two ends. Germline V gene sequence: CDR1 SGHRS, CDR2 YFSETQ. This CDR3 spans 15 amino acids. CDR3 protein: CASSLESGSTDTQYF. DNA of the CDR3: TGCGCCAGCAGCTTGGAATCTGGCAGCACAGATACGCAGTATTTT.

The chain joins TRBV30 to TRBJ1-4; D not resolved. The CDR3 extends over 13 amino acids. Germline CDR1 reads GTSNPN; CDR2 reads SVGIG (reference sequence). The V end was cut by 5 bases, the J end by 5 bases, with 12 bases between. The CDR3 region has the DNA TGTGCCTGGTCAAAGAACGGCAATGAAAAACTGTTTTTT. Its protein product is CAWSKNGNEKLFF.

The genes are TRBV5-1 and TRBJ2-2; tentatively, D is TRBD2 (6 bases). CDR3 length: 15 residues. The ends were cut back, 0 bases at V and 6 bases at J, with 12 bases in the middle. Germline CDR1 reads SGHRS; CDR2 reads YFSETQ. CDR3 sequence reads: CASSLDGWGAGELFF. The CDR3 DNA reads TGCGCCAGCAGCTTGGACGGTTGGGGGGCCGGGGAGCTGTTTTTT. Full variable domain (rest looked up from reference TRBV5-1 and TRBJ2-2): KAGVTQTPRYLIKTRGQQVTLSCSPISGHRSVSWYQQTPGQGLQFLFEYFSETQRNKGNFPGRFSGRQFSNSRSEMNVSTLELGDSALYLCASSLDGWGAGELFFGEGSRLTVL.

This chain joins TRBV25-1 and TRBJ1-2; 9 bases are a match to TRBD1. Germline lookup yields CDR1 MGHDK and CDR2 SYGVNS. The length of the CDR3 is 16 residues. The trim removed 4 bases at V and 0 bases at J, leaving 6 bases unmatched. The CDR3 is CASSAGTGIANYGYTF. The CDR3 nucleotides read TGTGCCAGCAGTGCCGGGACAGGGATAGCTAACTATGGCTACACCTTC.

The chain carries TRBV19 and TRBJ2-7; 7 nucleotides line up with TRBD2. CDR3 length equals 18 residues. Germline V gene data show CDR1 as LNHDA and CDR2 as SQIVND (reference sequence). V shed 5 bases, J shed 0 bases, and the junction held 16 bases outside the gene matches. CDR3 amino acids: CASSSAGAGVRSSYEQYF. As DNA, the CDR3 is TGTGCCAGTAGTTCGGCTGGGGCGGGGGTTCGGAGCTCCTACGAGCAGTACTTC. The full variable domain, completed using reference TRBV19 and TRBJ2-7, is DGGITQSPKYLFRKEGQNVTLSCEQNLNHDAMYWYRQDPGQGLRLIYYSQIVNDFQKGDIAEGYSVSREKKESFPLTVTSAQKNPTAFYLCASSSAGAGVRSSYEQYFGPGTRLTVT.

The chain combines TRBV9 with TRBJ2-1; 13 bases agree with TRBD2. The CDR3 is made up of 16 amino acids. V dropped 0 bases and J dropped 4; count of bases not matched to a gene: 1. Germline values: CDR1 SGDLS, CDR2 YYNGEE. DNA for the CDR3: TGTGCCAGCAGCGTAGGGACTAGCGGGGGTTACAATGAGCAGTTCTTC. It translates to CASSVGTSGGYNEQFF.

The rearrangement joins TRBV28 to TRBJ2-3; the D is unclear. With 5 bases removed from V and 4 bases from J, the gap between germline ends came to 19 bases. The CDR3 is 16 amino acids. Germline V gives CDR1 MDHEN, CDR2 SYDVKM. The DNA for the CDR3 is TGTGCCAGCAGTACAAGACTCGCTATTTCCCCAGATACGCAGTATTTT. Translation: CASSTRLAISPDTQYF.

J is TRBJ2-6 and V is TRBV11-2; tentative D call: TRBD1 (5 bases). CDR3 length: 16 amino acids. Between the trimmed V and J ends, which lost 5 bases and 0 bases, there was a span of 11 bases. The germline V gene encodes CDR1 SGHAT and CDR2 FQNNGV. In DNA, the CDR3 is TGTGCCAGCAGCCCAGGGCCGGCCTCTGGGGCCAACGTCCTGACTTTC. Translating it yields CASSPGPASGANVLTF.

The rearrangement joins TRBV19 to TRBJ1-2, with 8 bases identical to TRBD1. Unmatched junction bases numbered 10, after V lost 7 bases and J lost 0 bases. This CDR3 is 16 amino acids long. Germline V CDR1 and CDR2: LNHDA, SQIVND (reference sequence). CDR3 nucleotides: TGTGCCAGTACAACGACAGGGGCGCAAACTAACTATGGCTACACCTTC. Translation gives CASTTTGAQTNYGYTF.

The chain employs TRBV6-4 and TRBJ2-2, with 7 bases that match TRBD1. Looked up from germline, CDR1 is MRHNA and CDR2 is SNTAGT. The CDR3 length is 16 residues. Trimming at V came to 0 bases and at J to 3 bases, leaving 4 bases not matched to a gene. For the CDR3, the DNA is TGTGCCAGCAGTGACTCGATGCAGGGGGACACCGGGGAGCTGTTTTTT. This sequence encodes CASSDSMQGDTGELFF.

This CDR3 reads CASSVDDRANYGYTF. The CDR3 nucleotides are TGTGCCAGCAGCGTCGACGACAGGGCTAACTATGGCTACACCTTC. This rearrangement joins TRBV9 to TRBJ1-2, with 7 nucleotides matching TRBD1. Per the germline V gene, CDR1 is SGDLS and CDR2 is YYNGEE. The trim removed 2 bases at V and 0 bases at J, leaving 4 bases unmatched. This CDR3 region has 15 residues.

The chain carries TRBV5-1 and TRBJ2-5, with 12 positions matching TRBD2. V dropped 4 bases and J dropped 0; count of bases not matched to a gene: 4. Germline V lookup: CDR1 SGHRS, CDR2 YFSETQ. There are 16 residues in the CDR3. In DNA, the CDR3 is TGCGCCAGCAGCAAAGGACTAGCGGGGTACCAAGAGACCCAGTACTTC. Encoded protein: CASSKGLAGYQETQYF.

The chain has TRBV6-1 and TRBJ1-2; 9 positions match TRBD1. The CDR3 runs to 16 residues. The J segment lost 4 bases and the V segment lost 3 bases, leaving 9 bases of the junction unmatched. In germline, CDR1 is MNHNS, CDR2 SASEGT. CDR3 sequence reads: CASSESGTGSSYGYTF. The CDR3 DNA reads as TGTGCCAGCAGTGAGTCCGGGACAGGGAGTTCCTATGGCTACACCTTC.

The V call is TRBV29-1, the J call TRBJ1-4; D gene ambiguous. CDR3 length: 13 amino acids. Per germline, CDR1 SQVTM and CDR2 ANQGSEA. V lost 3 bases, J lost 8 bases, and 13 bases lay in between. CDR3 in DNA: TGCAGCGTTGAGCTTGGGGTCGGGGAAAAACTGTTTTTT. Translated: CSVELGVGEKLFF.

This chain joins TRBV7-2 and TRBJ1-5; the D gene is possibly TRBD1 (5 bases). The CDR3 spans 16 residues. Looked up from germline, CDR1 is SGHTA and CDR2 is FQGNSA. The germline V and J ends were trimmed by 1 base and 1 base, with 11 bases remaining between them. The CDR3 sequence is CASSLDAGSSNQPQHF. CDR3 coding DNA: TGTGCCAGCAGCTTAGATGCAGGGTCGAGCAATCAGCCCCAGCATTTT.

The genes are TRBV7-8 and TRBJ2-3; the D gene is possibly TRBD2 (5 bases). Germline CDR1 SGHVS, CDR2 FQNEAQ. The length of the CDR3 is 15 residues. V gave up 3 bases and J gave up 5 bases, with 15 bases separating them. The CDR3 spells CASSLGASAGDTQYF. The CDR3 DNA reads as TGTGCCAGCAGCTTGGGCGCTAGTGCGGGAGATACGCAGTATTTT.

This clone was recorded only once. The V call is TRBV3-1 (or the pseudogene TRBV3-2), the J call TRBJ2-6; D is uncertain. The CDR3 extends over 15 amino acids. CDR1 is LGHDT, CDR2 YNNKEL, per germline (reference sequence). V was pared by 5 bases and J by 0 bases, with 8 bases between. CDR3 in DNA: TGTGCCAGCAGCTCCCTTTTCTCTGGGGCCAACGTCCTGACTTTC. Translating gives CASSSLFSGANVLTF.

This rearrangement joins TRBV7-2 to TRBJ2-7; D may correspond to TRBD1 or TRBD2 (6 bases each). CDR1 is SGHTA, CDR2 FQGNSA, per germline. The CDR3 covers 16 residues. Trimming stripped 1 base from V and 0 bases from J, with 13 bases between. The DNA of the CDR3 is TGTGCCAGCAGCTTAGGGGGGGCGAGCGCCTCCTACGAGCAGTACTTC. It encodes CASSLGGASASYEQYF.

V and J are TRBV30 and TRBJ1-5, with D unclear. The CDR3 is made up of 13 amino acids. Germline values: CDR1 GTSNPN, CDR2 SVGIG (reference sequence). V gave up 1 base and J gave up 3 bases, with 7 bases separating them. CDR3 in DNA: TGTGCCTGGAGTGCGGGGAACAATCAGCCCCAGCATTTT. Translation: CAWSAGNNQPQHF.